Reported below is one T cell receptor (beta chain). What it binds is unknown. The sample is drawn from a study of OX40 agonist ivuxolimab in advanced cancers. The length of the CDR3 is 16 residues. Trimming stripped 1 base from V and 3 bases from J, with 16 bases between. CDR1 and CDR2 (germline): GTSNPN, SVGIG (reference sequence). The table came from immunoSEQ multiplex PCR; TCRdb's copy has only in-frame clones and leaves some out. The sample has 8,500 to 10,000 clones; over 60% are singletons. Study conclusions and caveats: The investigators did not determine what antigen specificity the expanded peripheral T cells had.

The chain uses TRBV30 and TRBJ2-1; no reliable D call. The receptor was derived from an adult with an advanced solid tumor such as melanoma, head and neck, liver or kidney cancer. Material: CD4+ or CD8+ T cells sorted from blood, obtained in a trial of the OX40 agonist ivuxolimab. CDR3 residues: CAWSALGGYNYNEQFF. CDR3 coding DNA: TGTGCCTGGAGTGCCCTGGGTGGGTACAACTACAATGAGCAGTTCTTC.